These 13 T cell receptor beta chains were all obtained from the same sample, sequenced in a study of T cell responses to AZD1222 COVID-19 vaccine. Sequencing was performed with immunoSEQ multiplex PCR; in TCRdb, only in-frame clones are kept and a portion is missing. In the table there are about 130,000 clones, roughly nine tenths of which are singletons. The material was peripheral blood, obtained on day 0 of AZD1222 vaccination. These receptors came from an adult in good health.

The chain employs TRBV24-1 and TRBJ1-2; unclear D gene. Trimming cost V 1 base and J 6 bases, with 8 bases left between them. This CDR3 has 13 residues. The germline V gene encodes CDR1 KGHDR and CDR2 SFDVKD. The CDR3 DNA reads TGTGCCACCAGTGATTTCGCAGCGAATGGCTACACCTTC. Translated, it gives CATSDFAANGYTF.

In nucleotides, the CDR3 is TGTGCCAGCAGTCCTGGACGTAACACTGAAGCTTTCTTT. Translating gives CASSPGRNTEAFF. The chain employs TRBV27 and TRBJ1-1, with D unclear. The length of the CDR3 is 13 residues. Germline V gene data show CDR1 as MNHEY and CDR2 as SMNVEV (reference sequence). V was trimmed by 5 bases and J by 2 bases, leaving 9 bases between them.

The chain carries TRBV28 and TRBJ1-2, with 9 bases that match TRBD1. Unmatched junction bases numbered 8, after V lost 6 bases and J lost 6 bases. This CDR3 contains 14 residues. Germline assignment: CDR1 MDHEN and CDR2 SYDVKM. Written as DNA, the CDR3 is TGTGCCAGCAGCCCTCGGACAGGGGTGAATGGCTACACCTTC. Protein product: CASSPRTGVNGYTF.

The V and J genes are TRBV6-2 or TRBV6-3 and TRBJ2-2; D remains unclear. V was clipped by 4 bases and J by 4 bases, with 10 bases between them. CDR1 MNHEY and CDR2 SVGEGT come from the germline V gene. The CDR3 is made up of 14 amino acids. The CDR3 region has the DNA TGTGCCAGCAGTTCAGGACGGGTCACCGGGGAGCTGTTTTTT. Protein product: CASSSGRVTGELFF.

The rearrangement joins TRBV19 to TRBJ1-5; 7 bases fit TRBD1. The germline gives CDR1 LNHDA, CDR2 SQIVND (reference sequence). There are 18 residues in the CDR3. Unmatched junction bases numbered 21, after V lost 4 bases and J lost 9 bases. CDR3 residues: CASSRKESGTAREWPQHF. DNA for the CDR3: TGTGCCAGTAGTAGGAAAGAATCCGGGACAGCCAGGGAATGGCCCCAGCATTTT.

Comments on this clone: A junction end diverges from the germline sequence, so it may reflect a read error. The chain's CDR3 is CARSFPGPHHTPKAGWVDF. In nucleotides, the CDR3 is TGTGCCAGAAGCTTCCCCGGTCCTCACCATACCCCCAAAGCGGGTTGGGTTGACTTC. This sequence joins TRBV5-3 and TRBJ2-7, with D possibly TRBD2 on 6 matching bases. TRBV5-3 carries the ORF label, with uncertain function. This CDR3 has 19 amino acids.

This chain uses TRBV12-5 with TRBJ1-5; D gene uncertain. V lost 1 base and J 2 bases, leaving 12 bases between the germline ends. Looked up from germline, CDR1 is LGHNT and CDR2 is FRNRAP. The CDR3 spans 16 residues. The CDR3 sequence is CASGLGQVMRNQPQHF. The CDR3 bases are TGTGCTAGTGGTTTGGGACAAGTTATGCGCAATCAGCCCCAGCATTTT.

The chain recombines TRBV5-1 with TRBJ2-5; 8 positions match TRBD2. J was trimmed by 4 bases and V by 3 bases; bases with no gene match: 8. Germline V gene data show CDR1 as SGHRS and CDR2 as YFSETQ. This CDR3 contains 15 residues. CDR3 sequence: CASSSGLEGGETQYF. The CDR3 bases are TGCGCCAGCAGCTCGGGACTAGAGGGTGGAGAGACCCAGTACTTC.

This clone showed up many times. The V gene is TRBV6-1, the J gene TRBJ1-2; D is unclear. Trimming stripped 3 bases from V and 4 bases from J, with 6 bases between. The germline V gene encodes CDR1 MNHNS and CDR2 SASEGT. The CDR3 extends over 12 amino acids. DNA for the CDR3: TGTGCCAGCAGTGATACCATCTATGGCTACACCTTC. It codes for CASSDTIYGYTF.

The chain recombines TRBV25-1 with TRBJ1-2; D is perhaps TRBD1 (5 bases). This CDR3 has 15 amino acids. The germline CDR1 and CDR2 sequences are MGHDK and SYGVNS. V lost 3 bases and J 3 bases, leaving 14 bases between the germline ends. CDR3 nucleotide sequence: TGTGCCAGCAGTGATCGGGCAGGGTCGGACTATGGCTACACCTTC. Residues: CASSDRAGSDYGYTF.

The V and J genes are TRBV6-5 and TRBJ2-5, with D possibly matching TRBD1 (6 bases). The germline V and J ends were trimmed by 2 bases and 2 bases, with 15 bases remaining between them. The CDR3 contains 16 residues. Per the germline V gene, CDR1 is MNHEY and CDR2 is SVGAGI. The CDR3 nucleotides are TGTGCCAGCAGTTACAGTCCAGGGGCCCTACAAGAGACCCAGTACTTC. Protein sequence: CASSYSPGALQETQYF.

The chain employs TRBV19 and TRBJ2-7; D possibly uses TRBD1 or TRBD2 (5 bases each). V was pared by 5 bases and J by 0 bases, with 14 bases between. CDR1 and CDR2 from the germline V gene are LNHDA and SQIVND (reference sequence). The CDR3 has 15 amino acids. CDR3 loop: CASSLAWDASYEQYF. The CDR3 DNA sequence: TGTGCCAGTAGTCTCGCGTGGGACGCCTCCTACGAGCAGTACTTC.

This chain connects TRBV7-2 to TRBJ1-5; D perhaps matches TRBD1 (5 bases). With 1 base removed from V and 9 bases from J, the gap between germline ends came to 16 bases. The germline gives CDR1 SGHTA, CDR2 FQGNSA. The CDR3 runs 15 residues. CDR3 nucleotide sequence: TGTGCCAGCAGCTTAGTATCCTCCTACCAGGGGCCCCAGCATTTT. It is translated as CASSLVSSYQGPQHF.